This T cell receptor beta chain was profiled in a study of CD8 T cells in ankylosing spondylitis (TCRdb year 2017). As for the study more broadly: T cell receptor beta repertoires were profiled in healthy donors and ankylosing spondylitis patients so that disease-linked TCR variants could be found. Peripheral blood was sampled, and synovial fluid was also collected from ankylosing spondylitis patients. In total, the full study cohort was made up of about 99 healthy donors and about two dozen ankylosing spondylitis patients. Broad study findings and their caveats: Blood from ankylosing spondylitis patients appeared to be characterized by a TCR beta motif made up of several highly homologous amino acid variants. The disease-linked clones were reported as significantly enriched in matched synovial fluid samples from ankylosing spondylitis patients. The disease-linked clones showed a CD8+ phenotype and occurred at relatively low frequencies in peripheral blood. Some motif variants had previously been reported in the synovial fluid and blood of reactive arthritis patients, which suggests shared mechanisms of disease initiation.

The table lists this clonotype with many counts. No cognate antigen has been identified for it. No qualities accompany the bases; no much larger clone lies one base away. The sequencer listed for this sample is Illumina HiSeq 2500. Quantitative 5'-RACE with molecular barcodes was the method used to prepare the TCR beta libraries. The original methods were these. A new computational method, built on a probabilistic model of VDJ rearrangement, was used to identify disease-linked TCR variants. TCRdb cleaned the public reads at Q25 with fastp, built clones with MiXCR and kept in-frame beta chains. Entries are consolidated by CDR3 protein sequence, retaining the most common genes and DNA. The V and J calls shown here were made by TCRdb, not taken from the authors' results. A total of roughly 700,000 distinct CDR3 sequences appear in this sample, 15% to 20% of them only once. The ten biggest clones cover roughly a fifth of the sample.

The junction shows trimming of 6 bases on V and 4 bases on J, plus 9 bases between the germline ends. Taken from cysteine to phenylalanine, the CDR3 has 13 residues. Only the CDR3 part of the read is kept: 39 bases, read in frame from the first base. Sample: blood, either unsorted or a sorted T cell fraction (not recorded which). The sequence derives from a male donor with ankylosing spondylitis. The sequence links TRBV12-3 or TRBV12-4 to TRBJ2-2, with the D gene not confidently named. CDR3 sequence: CASSEFATGELFF. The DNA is TGTGCCAGCAGCGAATTCGCCACCGGGGAGCTGTTTTTT.